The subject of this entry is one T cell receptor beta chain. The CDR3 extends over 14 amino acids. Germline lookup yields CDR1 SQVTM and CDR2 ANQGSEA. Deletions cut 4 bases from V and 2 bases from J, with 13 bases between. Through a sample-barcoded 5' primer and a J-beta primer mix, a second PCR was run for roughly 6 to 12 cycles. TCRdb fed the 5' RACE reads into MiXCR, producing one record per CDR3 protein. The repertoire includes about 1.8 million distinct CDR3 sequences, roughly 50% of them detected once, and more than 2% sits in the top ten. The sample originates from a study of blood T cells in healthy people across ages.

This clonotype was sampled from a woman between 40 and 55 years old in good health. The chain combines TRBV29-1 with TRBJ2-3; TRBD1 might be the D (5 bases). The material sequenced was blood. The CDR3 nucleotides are TGCAGCGTTGTTCCGGACGGACACACAGATACGCAGTATTTT. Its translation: CSVVPDGHTDTQYF.